Listed below are T cell receptor beta chains from one sample, sequenced in a study of T cells in Graves' hyperthyroidism and ophthalmopathy. MiXCR, applied by TCRdb to the multiplex PCR reads, yields one record per CDR3 protein. Of fewer than 450,000 distinct CDR3 sequences in the sample, approximately 17% were seen once. The sequencing input was blood. These receptor sequences come from a man aged 18 to 29 with Graves' ophthalmopathy. The CDR3 runs from the conserved cysteine through the conserved F or W. A D gene is named only where the DNA matches it firmly. Rows give clone size only sometimes, using once, few, many, or a class for an expanded clone.

clone_size: many; v_call: TRBV11-2; d_call: TRBD1; j_call: TRBJ2-2; cdr3_nt: TGTGCCAGCAGCTTAGTAGGACAGGGGACCGGGGAGCTGTTTTTT; cdr3_aa: CASSLVGQGTGELFF
clone_size: many; v_call: TRBV15; d_call: -; j_call: TRBJ1-4; cdr3_nt: TGTGCCACCAGCAGAGACCCAAGAGGGGCCGGCGAAAAACTGTTTTTT; cdr3_aa: CATSRDPRGAGEKLFF
clone_size: -; v_call: TRBV19; d_call: -; j_call: TRBJ2-1; cdr3_nt: TGTGCCAGTAGTATGGGACCCATCTACAATAATGAGCAGTTCTTC; cdr3_aa: CASSMGPIYNNEQFF
clone_size: many; v_call: TRBV9; d_call: -; j_call: TRBJ2-1; cdr3_nt: TGTGCCAGCAGCGTAGCTGGAGGGGACAATGAGCAGTTCTTC; cdr3_aa: CASSVAGGDNEQFF
clone_size: many; v_call: TRBV3-1; d_call: TRBD1; j_call: TRBJ2-5; cdr3_nt: TGTGCCAGCAGCCTTCGGACAGGCCAAGAGACCCAGTACTTC; cdr3_aa: CASSLRTGQETQYF
clone_size: few; v_call: TRBV7-9; d_call: TRBD1; j_call: TRBJ1-2; cdr3_nt: TGTGCCAGCAGCTTAGGGACAGGGGGCGGATATGGCTACACCTTC; cdr3_aa: CASSLGTGGGYGYTF
clone_size: many; v_call: TRBV2; d_call: -; j_call: TRBJ2-1; cdr3_nt: TGTGCCAGCAAGAGGAGCTGGGAAGGCGAGCAGTTCTTC; cdr3_aa: CASKRSWEGEQFF
clone_size: few; v_call: TRBV5-1; d_call: -; j_call: TRBJ2-3; cdr3_nt: TGCGCCAGCCGTCTTGGGGGGGGGGCAACAGATACGCAGTATTTT; cdr3_aa: CASRLGGGATDTQYF
clone_size: many; v_call: TRBV7-9; d_call: TRBD2; j_call: TRBJ2-5; cdr3_nt: TGTGCCAGCAGCGGCACTAGCGGGGGGCCTGGGGAGACCCAGTACTTC; cdr3_aa: CASSGTSGGPGETQYF
clone_size: -; v_call: TRBV4-1; d_call: -; j_call: TRBJ1-1; cdr3_nt: TGCGCCAGCAGCCAAGACGGACTACCCGGTTGGACTGAAGCTTTCTTT; cdr3_aa: CASSQDGLPGWTEAFF
clone_size: -; v_call: TRBV5-6; d_call: -; j_call: TRBJ2-1; cdr3_nt: TGTGCCAGCAGCTTTATAGACAATGAGCAGTTCTTC; cdr3_aa: CASSFIDNEQFF
clone_size: many; v_call: TRBV2; d_call: -; j_call: TRBJ2-7; cdr3_nt: TGTGCCAGCACCTGGACAGAGTCCTACGAGCAGTACTTC; cdr3_aa: CASTWTESYEQYF
clone_size: few; v_call: TRBV12-3/TRBV12-4; d_call: -; j_call: TRBJ1-6; cdr3_nt: TGTGCCAGCAGTTTCAACAGATATAATTCACCCCTCCACTTT; cdr3_aa: CASSFNRYNSPLHF
clone_size: few; v_call: TRBV5-8; d_call: -; j_call: TRBJ1-2; cdr3_nt: TGTGCCAGCAGCTTGGGGGCCACCAAGAATGGCTACACCTTC; cdr3_aa: CASSLGATKNGYTF
clone_size: many; v_call: TRBV18; d_call: TRBD1; j_call: TRBJ2-5; cdr3_nt: TGTGCCAGCTCACCGACAGGGGGCCGGGAGACCCAGTACTTC; cdr3_aa: CASSPTGGRETQYF
clone_size: many; v_call: TRBV5-1; d_call: -; j_call: TRBJ1-2; cdr3_nt: TGCGCCAGCAGCTTGGCCGAGGGATATGGCTACACCTTC; cdr3_aa: CASSLAEGYGYTF
clone_size: many; v_call: TRBV7-7; d_call: TRBD2; j_call: TRBJ2-1; cdr3_nt: TGTGCCAGCAGCCCGGGACTAGCGGGGGTATCGGAGCAGTTCTTC; cdr3_aa: CASSPGLAGVSEQFF
clone_size: many; v_call: TRBV6-1; d_call: -; j_call: TRBJ1-6; cdr3_nt: TGTGCCAGCAGCGCGCGGGGGGGACAAAATAATTCACCCCTCCACTTT; cdr3_aa: CASSARGGQNNSPLHF
clone_size: -; v_call: TRBV7-9; d_call: TRBD1; j_call: TRBJ2-7; cdr3_nt: TGTGCCAGCACCCTAGAACTCCTCGGGACAGGGGGTGTCTACGAGCAGTACTTC; cdr3_aa: CASTLELLGTGGVYEQYF
clone_size: many; v_call: TRBV20-1; d_call: -; j_call: TRBJ2-7; cdr3_nt: TGCAGTGCCACCGGGACTGACTACGAGCAGTACTTC; cdr3_aa: CSATGTDYEQYF
clone_size: many; v_call: TRBV18; d_call: -; j_call: TRBJ2-7; cdr3_nt: TGTGCCAGCTCAGGCGGCGAGGGGCGCGAGCAGTACTTC; cdr3_aa: CASSGGEGREQYF
clone_size: few; v_call: TRBV14; d_call: TRBD2; j_call: TRBJ2-3; cdr3_nt: TGTGCCAGCAGCCAAGTTCGCGGACTAGCAAGGTATACGCAGTATTTT; cdr3_aa: CASSQVRGLARYTQYF
clone_size: many; v_call: TRBV11-2; d_call: -; j_call: TRBJ2-2; cdr3_nt: TGTGCCAGCAGCTTATCTAGTTCCCGGGGTGCCGGGGAGCTGTTTTTT; cdr3_aa: CASSLSSSRGAGELFF
clone_size: few; v_call: TRBV7-2; d_call: -; j_call: TRBJ2-1; cdr3_nt: TGTGCCAGCAGCTTAGCGGCCGGGGGTACCCTTCAGTTCTTC; cdr3_aa: CASSLAAGGTLQFF
clone_size: -; v_call: TRBV20-1; d_call: -; j_call: TRBJ2-5; cdr3_nt: TGCAGTGCTAGGGAGACCCAGTACTTC; cdr3_aa: CSARETQYF
clone_size: many; v_call: TRBV6-1; d_call: -; j_call: TRBJ1-1; cdr3_nt: TGTGCCAGCAGTGAAGGGGGGACTAACACTGAAGCTTTCTTT; cdr3_aa: CASSEGGTNTEAFF
clone_size: -; v_call: TRBV20-1; d_call: TRBD2; j_call: TRBJ2-2; cdr3_nt: TGCAGTGCTAGCGGGGGGTCGGACACCGGGGAGCTGTTTTTT; cdr3_aa: CSASGGSDTGELFF
clone_size: many; v_call: TRBV12-3/TRBV12-4; d_call: -; j_call: TRBJ1-5; cdr3_nt: TGTGCCAGCAGCCGTGACGGGCCGCATCAGCCCCAGCATTTT; cdr3_aa: CASSRDGPHQPQHF
clone_size: many; v_call: TRBV6-6; d_call: -; j_call: TRBJ1-1; cdr3_nt: TGTGCCAGCAGTTACTCAGGAGGGAGATCGAACACTGAAGCTTTCTTT; cdr3_aa: CASSYSGGRSNTEAFF
clone_size: many; v_call: TRBV25-1; d_call: TRBD1; j_call: TRBJ1-1; cdr3_nt: TGTGCCAGCAGTGAATCCGGTGACAGGGAGAACACTGAAGCTTTCTTT; cdr3_aa: CASSESGDRENTEAFF
clone_size: few; v_call: TRBV12-3/TRBV12-4; d_call: TRBD1; j_call: TRBJ1-5; cdr3_nt: TGTGCCAGCAGAGGTCGGGACAGGGGTGATCAGCCCCAGCATTTT; cdr3_aa: CASRGRDRGDQPQHF
clone_size: few; v_call: TRBV10-1; d_call: TRBD2; j_call: TRBJ2-7; cdr3_nt: TGCGCCAGCAGTGACCCTAGCGGGGGGTCGTACGAGCAGTACTTC; cdr3_aa: CASSDPSGGSYEQYF
clone_size: many; v_call: TRBV20-1; d_call: -; j_call: TRBJ1-6; cdr3_nt: TGCAGTGCTAGAGAAGGACAACCCGCTGGCTCACCCCTCCACTTT; cdr3_aa: CSAREGQPAGSPLHF
clone_size: many; v_call: TRBV7-3; d_call: -; j_call: TRBJ2-7; cdr3_nt: TGTGCCAGCAGCCCCCGGGATGGGTCCGAGCAGTACTTC; cdr3_aa: CASSPRDGSEQYF
clone_size: -; v_call: TRBV18; d_call: TRBD1; j_call: TRBJ1-6; cdr3_nt: TGTGCCAGCTCACCGGGACAGGGGGGATCACCCCTCCACTTT; cdr3_aa: CASSPGQGGSPLHF
clone_size: many; v_call: TRBV28; d_call: TRBD1; j_call: TRBJ1-2; cdr3_nt: TGTGCCAGCAGTAGGGGACAGGGCGGGGGCTACACCTTC; cdr3_aa: CASSRGQGGGYTF
clone_size: once; v_call: TRBV2; d_call: -; j_call: TRBJ1-1; cdr3_nt: TGTGCCAGCACCAGAATCTTGAACACTGAAGCTTTCTTT; cdr3_aa: CASTRILNTEAFF
clone_size: many; v_call: TRBV7-8; d_call: -; j_call: TRBJ2-3; cdr3_nt: TGTGCCAGCAGCTCCTCAGAGAATACAGATACGCAGTATTTT; cdr3_aa: CASSSSENTDTQYF
clone_size: -; v_call: TRBV18; d_call: -; j_call: TRBJ2-2; cdr3_nt: TGTGCCAGCTCACCGCAGGGTACGAGCACCGGGGAGCTGTTTTTT; cdr3_aa: CASSPQGTSTGELFF
clone_size: few; v_call: TRBV5-5; d_call: -; j_call: TRBJ1-1; cdr3_nt: TGTGCCAGCAGTAATTCACAGGGAAGCACTGAAGCTTTCTTT; cdr3_aa: CASSNSQGSTEAFF
clone_size: many; v_call: TRBV6-1; d_call: TRBD1; j_call: TRBJ1-1; cdr3_nt: TGTGCCAGCAATCAGCCCGGGACAGCATCTGTTGAAGCTTTCTTT; cdr3_aa: CASNQPGTASVEAFF
clone_size: few; v_call: TRBV20-1; d_call: -; j_call: TRBJ1-2; cdr3_nt: TGCAGTGCCCTACTTTATGGCGGCTACACCTTC; cdr3_aa: CSALLYGGYTF
clone_size: once; v_call: TRBV28; d_call: -; j_call: TRBJ2-3; cdr3_nt: TGTGCCAGCAGTTTATCGGGGCAAGGCACAGATACGCAGTATTTT; cdr3_aa: CASSLSGQGTDTQYF
clone_size: many; v_call: TRBV27; d_call: -; j_call: TRBJ1-4; cdr3_nt: TGTGCCAGCAGTCGACCCGAGGAGGAAAAACTGTTTTTT; cdr3_aa: CASSRPEEEKLFF
clone_size: few; v_call: TRBV7-6; d_call: -; j_call: TRBJ2-7; cdr3_nt: TGTGCCAGCAGCGCTGGGTCGAAAGTCTACGAGCAGTACTTC; cdr3_aa: CASSAGSKVYEQYF
clone_size: -; v_call: TRBV14; d_call: TRBD1; j_call: TRBJ1-1; cdr3_nt: TGTGCCAGCAGCCAGCAACCCCCAGGGGGCACTGAAGCTTTCTTT; cdr3_aa: CASSQQPPGGTEAFF
clone_size: many; v_call: TRBV7-3; d_call: -; j_call: TRBJ1-2; cdr3_nt: TGTGCCAGCAGCCCCGGGAAGGGGCCCGAGCCTAACTATGGCTACACCTTC; cdr3_aa: CASSPGKGPEPNYGYTF
clone_size: -; v_call: TRBV10-3; d_call: TRBD2; j_call: TRBJ2-3; cdr3_nt: TGTGCCACCCAAGCGGGACCCGCCGCAGATACGCAGTATTTT; cdr3_aa: CATQAGPAADTQYF
clone_size: many; v_call: TRBV6-1; d_call: TRBD1; j_call: TRBJ1-1; cdr3_nt: TGTGCCAGCAGTGACAGACAGGGGATGAACACTGAAGCTTTCTTT; cdr3_aa: CASSDRQGMNTEAFF
clone_size: few; v_call: TRBV24-1; d_call: -; j_call: TRBJ2-5; cdr3_nt: TGTGCCACCAGTGAAACACAAGAGACCCAGTACTTC; cdr3_aa: CATSETQETQYF
clone_size: -; v_call: TRBV6-1; d_call: -; j_call: TRBJ2-3; cdr3_nt: TGTGCCAGCCCAGACCCGAGCACAGATACGCAGTATTTT; cdr3_aa: CASPDPSTDTQYF
clone_size: many; v_call: TRBV6-5; d_call: -; j_call: TRBJ1-6; cdr3_nt: TGTGCCAGCAGTTACATTACCAAGTGGGCGAGTTCACCCCTCCACTTT; cdr3_aa: CASSYITKWASSPLHF